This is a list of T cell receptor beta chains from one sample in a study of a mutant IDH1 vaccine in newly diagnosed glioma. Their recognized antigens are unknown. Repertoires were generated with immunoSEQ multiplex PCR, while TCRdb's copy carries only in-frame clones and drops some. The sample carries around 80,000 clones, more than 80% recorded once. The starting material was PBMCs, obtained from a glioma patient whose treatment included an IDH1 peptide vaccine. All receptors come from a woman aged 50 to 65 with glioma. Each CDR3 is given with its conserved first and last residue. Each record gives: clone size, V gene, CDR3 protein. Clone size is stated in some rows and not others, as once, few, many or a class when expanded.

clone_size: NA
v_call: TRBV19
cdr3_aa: CASSIWGLQRIAEAFF

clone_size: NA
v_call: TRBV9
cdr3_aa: CASSLDRGEDTQYF

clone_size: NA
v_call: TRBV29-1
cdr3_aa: CSVEGTGGGYTF

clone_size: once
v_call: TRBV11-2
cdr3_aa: CASSSDRGYSNQPQHF

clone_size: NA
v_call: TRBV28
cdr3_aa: CASQGSLFGYTF

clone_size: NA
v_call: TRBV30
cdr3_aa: CAWRGSGQGNQPQHF

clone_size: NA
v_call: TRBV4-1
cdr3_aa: CASSQPGQGYEQYF

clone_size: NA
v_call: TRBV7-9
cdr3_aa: CAVPLGTVAYEQYF

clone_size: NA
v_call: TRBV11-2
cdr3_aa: CASSLQGMFYTF

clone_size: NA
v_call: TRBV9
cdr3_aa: CASSVTSSDIQYF

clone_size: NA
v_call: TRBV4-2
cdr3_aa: CASSQVQPPYEQYF

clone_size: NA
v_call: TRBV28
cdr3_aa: CASSSPPRLAGRSSYNEQFF

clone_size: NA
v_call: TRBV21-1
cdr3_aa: CASSKRRGFGTDTQYF

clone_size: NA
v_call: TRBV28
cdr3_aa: CASSFPGGNQPQHF

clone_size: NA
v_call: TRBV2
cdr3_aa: CASSPGTSGDTRNTGELFF

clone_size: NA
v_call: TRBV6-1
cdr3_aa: CASNRGGVGTAQYF

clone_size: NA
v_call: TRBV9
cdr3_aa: CASRTGFSGNTIYF

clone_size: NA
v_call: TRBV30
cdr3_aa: CAWSQHLGTDTQYF

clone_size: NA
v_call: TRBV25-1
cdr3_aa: CASSESPGGVKNGYTF

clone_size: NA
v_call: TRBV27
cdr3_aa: CASSHNDYYEQYF

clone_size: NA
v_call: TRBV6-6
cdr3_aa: CASSPPSGRAADTQYF

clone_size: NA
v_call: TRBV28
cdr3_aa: CASSPGQVSFGYTF

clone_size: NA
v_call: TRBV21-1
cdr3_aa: CAPHRSNSTDTQYF

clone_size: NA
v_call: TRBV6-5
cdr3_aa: CASSSEKQGLEQYF

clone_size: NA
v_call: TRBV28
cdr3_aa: CATLFGQETQYF

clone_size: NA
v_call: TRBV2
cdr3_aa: CASLSGRGAKNIQYF

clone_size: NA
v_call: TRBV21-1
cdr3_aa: CASSVTPGLAYEQYF

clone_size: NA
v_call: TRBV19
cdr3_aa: CASTPGLAGVDEQFF

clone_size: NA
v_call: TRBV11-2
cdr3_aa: CASSSRMDGEAFF

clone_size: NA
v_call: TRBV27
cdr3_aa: CASSLRPNLADTQYF

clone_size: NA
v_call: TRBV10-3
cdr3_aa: CAISEEQSSSYNSPLHF

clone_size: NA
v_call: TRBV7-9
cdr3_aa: CASSLLYNDEQFF

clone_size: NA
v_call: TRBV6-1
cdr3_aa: CASSEFGQSHYEQYF

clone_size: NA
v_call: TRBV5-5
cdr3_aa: CASSLWTAYNEKLFF

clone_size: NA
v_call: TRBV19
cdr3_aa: CASRSASTGKLYNEQFF

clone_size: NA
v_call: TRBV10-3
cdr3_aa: CAIRYGGSSYEQYF

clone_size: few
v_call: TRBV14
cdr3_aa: CASSQRDRANEQFF

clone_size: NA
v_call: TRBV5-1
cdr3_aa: CASNPSGLIYEQYF

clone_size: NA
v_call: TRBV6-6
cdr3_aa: CASKTAGGSYEQYF

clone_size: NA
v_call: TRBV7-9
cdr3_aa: CASSFAQSSYEQYF

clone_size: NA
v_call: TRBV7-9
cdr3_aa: CASSLSGGREDGYTF

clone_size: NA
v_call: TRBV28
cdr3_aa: CASSLTTTPYGYTF

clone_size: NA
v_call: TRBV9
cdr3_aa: CASSPGGNDEQYF

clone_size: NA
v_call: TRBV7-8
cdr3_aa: CASSLSYRQTYEQYF